This TCR beta chain was sequenced in a study of T cells in Graves' hyperthyroidism and ophthalmopathy. Study context: Peripheral blood was collected at initial diagnosis, before any treatment.

Template material for amplifying TCR beta CDR3 regions consisted of RNA transcripts. The HTBI primer set was used in a first-round RT-PCR of the TCR CDR3. TCRdb called the multiplex PCR reads again in MiXCR, with one record for every CDR3 protein. The repertoire has a few hundred thousand distinct CDR3 sequences, roughly an eighth of them found once; the top ten carry 5.3%. This clonotype occurred many times. From germline, CDR1 is GTSNPN and CDR2 SVGIG (reference sequence). The CDR3 sequence is 12 residues long. Trimming stripped 3 bases from V and 6 bases from J, with 11 bases between. Exclusion criteria comprised uncontrolled infection, other autoimmune disease, pregnancy or lactation.

Sequencing was done on a sample of blood. The chain joins TRBV30 to TRBJ1-1; D remains unclear. This TCR was sampled from a woman younger than 30 with Graves' hyperthyroidism. DNA for the CDR3: TGTGCCTGGAGGAAACCTCAGCCTGAAGCTTTCTTT. Its protein product is CAWRKPQPEAFF.